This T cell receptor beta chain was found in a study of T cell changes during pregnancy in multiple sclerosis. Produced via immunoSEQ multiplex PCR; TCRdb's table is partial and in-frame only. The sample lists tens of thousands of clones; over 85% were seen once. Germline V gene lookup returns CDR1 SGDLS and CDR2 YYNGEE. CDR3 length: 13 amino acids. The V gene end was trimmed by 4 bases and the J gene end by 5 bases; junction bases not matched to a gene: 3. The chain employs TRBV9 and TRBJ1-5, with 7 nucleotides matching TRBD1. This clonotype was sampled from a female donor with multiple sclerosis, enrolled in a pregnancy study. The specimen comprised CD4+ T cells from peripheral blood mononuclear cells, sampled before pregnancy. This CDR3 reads CASSLTGDQPQHF. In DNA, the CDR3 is TGTGCCAGCAGCCTAACAGGGGATCAGCCCCAGCATTTT.